The subject of this entry is one TCR beta chain. TCRdb's copy holds only in-frame clones and misses some; the assay was immunoSEQ multiplex PCR. Here the sample spans fewer than 65,000 clones, roughly nine tenths being singletons. This sample was included in a study of T cell changes during pregnancy in multiple sclerosis. Germline values: CDR1 MGHDK, CDR2 SYGVNS. The CDR3 has 15 residues. V lost 9 bases and J lost 1; bases outside the gene matches: 11. This TCR was sampled from a female donor with multiple sclerosis, enrolled in a pregnancy study. Sequenced material: peripheral blood, taken before pregnancy. J is TRBJ1-2 and V is TRBV25-1; TRBD1 agrees at 7 bases. CDR3 in DNA: TGTGCCAGTTCCGGGACAGTCATTTTTAACTATGGCTACACCTTC. This gives the protein CASSGTVIFNYGYTF.